The 17 T cell receptor beta chains in this list originate from one sample, sequenced in a study of OX40 agonist ivuxolimab in advanced cancers. The library was obtained by the immunoSEQ multiplex PCR assay. What TCRdb holds here is the immuneACCESS table cut down to in-frame rearrangements. Part of the clones is not present; checked against another copy, under half of the missing clones reflect an unresolved V gene, and the others are unexplained. In all, the sample holds tens of thousands of clones, and 80% to 90% of those were seen once. The ten most abundant clones make up more than 20% of the sample. The specimen comprised CD4+ or CD8+ T cells sorted from blood, sampled in a trial of the OX40 agonist ivuxolimab. The receptors shown here come from an adult with an advanced solid tumor such as melanoma, head and neck, liver or kidney cancer.

The V and J genes are TRBV5-6 and TRBJ2-7; D unclear. CDR3 length: 12 amino acids. Germline CDR1 SGHDT, CDR2 YYEEEE. V gave up 5 bases and J gave up 7 bases, with 13 bases separating them. The DNA for the CDR3 is TGTGCCAGCAGTGTTGGCTTTTTGGAGCAGTACTTC. The encoded protein is CASSVGFLEQYF.

J is TRBJ2-2 and V is TRBV9, with no clear D. The germline CDR1 and CDR2 sequences are SGDLS and YYNGEE. This CDR3 comprises 14 residues. Trimming left V 2 bases short and J 1 base short, with 6 bases between. CDR3 loop: CASSVDQNTGELFF. The CDR3 bases are TGTGCCAGCAGCGTCGATCAGAACACCGGGGAGCTGTTTTTT.

The rearrangement links TRBV5-5 to TRBJ1-5; a weak D match, TRBD1 (6 bases). V shed 0 bases and J shed 7 bases, with 11 bases lying between them. Germline V CDR1 and CDR2: SGHKS, YYEKEE (reference sequence). The CDR3 length is 14 residues. The chain's CDR3 is CASSLAGGVQPQHF. Written as DNA, the CDR3 is TGTGCCAGCAGCTTGGCGGGGGGCGTGCAGCCCCAGCATTTT. The full variable domain, rest sourced from reference TRBV5-5 and TRBJ1-5, is DAGVTQSPTHLIKTRGQQVTLRCSPISGHKSVSWYQQVLGQGPQFIFQYYEKEERGRGNFPDRFSARQFPNYSSELNVNALLLGDSALYLCASSLAGGVQPQHFGDGTRLSIL.

This clone has just one count. This rearrangement joins TRBV2 to TRBJ2-1, with TRBD2 matching over 7 bases. Germline CDR1 is SNHLY and CDR2 is FYNNEI. The ends lost 5 bases at V and 6 bases at J; junction bases unmatched: 4. The CDR3 sequence is 13 residues long. CDR3 sequence reads: CASSLSGGNEQFF. CDR3 DNA sequence: TGTGCCAGCAGTCTTTCGGGGGGCAATGAGCAGTTCTTC.

This sequence joins TRBV10-2 and TRBJ2-3; perhaps TRBD1 as D (6 bases). Between the trimmed V and J ends, which lost 7 bases and 1 base, there was a span of 21 bases. CDR1 and CDR2 from the germline V gene are WSHSY and SAAADI. The CDR3 has 17 residues. In nucleotides, the CDR3 is TGCGCCAGCATCCCCCATGAGGGGGAGAAGGGCACAGATACGCAGTATTTT. It encodes CASIPHEGEKGTDTQYF.

The chain recombines TRBV9 with TRBJ2-7; D might be TRBD2 (5 bases). With 1 base removed from V and 7 bases from J, the gap between germline ends came to 9 bases. The germline gives CDR1 SGDLS, CDR2 YYNGEE. CDR3 length: 12 residues. The DNA for the CDR3 is TGTGCCAGCAGCGTATCGGGGAGTGAGCAGTACTTC. Translated, it gives CASSVSGSEQYF.

The V and J genes are TRBV13 and TRBJ2-1, with D tentatively TRBD2 (6 bases). The CDR3 covers 14 residues. The V gene lost 5 bases and the J gene lost 8 bases, with 16 bases spanning the gap. Germline V gene lookup returns CDR1 PRHDT and CDR2 FYEKMQ (reference sequence). The CDR3 bases are TGTGCCAGCAGCGCCCGAAGACTAGTCGATGAGCAGTTCTTC. As protein: CASSARRLVDEQFF.

The chain is built from TRBV27 and TRBJ2-3; a possible D gene is TRBD2 (6 bases). Between the trimmed V and J ends, which lost 7 bases and 3 bases, there was a span of 14 bases. This CDR3 spans 14 amino acids. Germline-derived CDR1 and CDR2 are MNHEY and SMNVEV (reference sequence). CDR3 sequence (DNA): TGTGCCAGCACCCGGGAGTGGGGGACAGATACGCAGTATTTT. Encoded protein: CASTREWGTDTQYF.

This chain uses TRBV4-1 with TRBJ1-2, with D hard to call. Germline-derived CDR1 and CDR2 are MGHRA and YSYEKL. V gave up 1 base and J gave up 0 bases, with 9 bases separating them. The CDR3 sequence is 15 residues long. CDR3 amino acids: CASSQGVFANYGYTF. The CDR3 nucleotides read TGCGCCAGCAGCCAAGGCGTCTTTGCTAACTATGGCTACACCTTC.

The V gene is TRBV30, the J gene TRBJ1-2; D remains ambiguous. V lost 1 base and J lost 0, with 15 bases in between. This CDR3 spans 16 amino acids. Per germline, CDR1 GTSNPN and CDR2 SVGIG (reference sequence). This CDR3 reads CAWSDHYRQSNYGYTF. Written as DNA, the CDR3 is TGTGCCTGGAGTGACCACTATCGTCAGTCTAACTATGGCTACACCTTC.

V gene TRBV28 combines with J gene TRBJ2-7; D unclear. The ends were cut back, 2 bases at V and 4 bases at J, with 6 bases in the middle. Germline CDR1 is MDHEN and CDR2 is SYDVKM. The CDR3 runs to 12 residues. In nucleotides, the CDR3 is TGTGCCAGCAGTTTAAATCTTTACGAGCAGTACTTC. Protein sequence: CASSLNLYEQYF.

Worth noting for this clone: Other nucleotide sequences from this sample produce the same CDR3. The chain joins TRBV6-4 to TRBJ2-3; 12 bases fit TRBD2. Germline V gives CDR1 MRHNA, CDR2 SNTAGT. V dropped 0 bases and J dropped 3; count of bases not matched to a gene: 1. This CDR3 has 16 amino acids. In DNA form, the CDR3 reads TGTGCCAGCAGTGACTCCGGGACTAGCGGGACAGATACGCAGTATTTT. It translates to CASSDSGTSGTDTQYF.

V gene TRBV14 combines with J gene TRBJ2-1, with TRBD2 matching over 8 bases. From germline, CDR1 is SGHDN and CDR2 FVKESK. The CDR3 is made up of 15 amino acids. With 1 base clipped from V and 8 bases from J, the junction kept 7 bases outside the gene matches. CDR3 DNA: TGTGCCAGCAGCCAAGGACCGGGAGGGGCGGATGAGCAGTTCTTC. Its protein is CASSQGPGGADEQFF.

The chain joins TRBV6-1 to TRBJ2-7, with 8 bases identical to TRBD2. Germline CDR1 is MNHNS and CDR2 is SASEGT. After removal of 4 bases from V and 0 bases from J, the junction contained 8 bases not matched to a gene. The CDR3 spans 16 residues. CDR3 in amino acids: CASSGSGLDLSYEQYF. DNA of the CDR3: TGTGCCAGCAGTGGATCGGGACTAGACCTCTCCTACGAGCAGTACTTC.

J is TRBJ2-3 and V is TRBV19, with no clear D. The CDR3 spans 13 residues. The V gene lost 2 bases and the J gene lost 1 base, with 4 bases spanning the gap. The V gene's germline CDR1 is LNHDA and CDR2 SQIVND (reference sequence). The CDR3 DNA sequence: TGTGCCAGTAGTATATTGGGCACAGATACGCAGTATTTT. Encoded protein: CASSILGTDTQYF.

The chain recombines TRBV14 with TRBJ2-7; D gene ambiguous. The V and J ends lost 0 bases and 6 bases respectively, with 6 bases between them. Germline CDR1 and CDR2: SGHDN and FVKESK. This CDR3 contains 12 residues. DNA of the CDR3: TGTGCCAGCAGCCAAGAGGGTCGCGAGCAGTACTTC. This encodes CASSQEGREQYF.

This clone was counted a single time. The V call is TRBV4-2, the J call TRBJ2-7; D may be TRBD2 (6 bases). Trimming cost V 8 bases and J 0 bases, with 11 bases left between them. This CDR3 contains 13 residues. In germline, CDR1 is LGHNA, CDR2 YNFKEQ. CDR3 sequence (DNA): TGTGCCAGCGGGGAGGTTAACTCCTACGAGCAGTACTTC. Translating it yields CASGEVNSYEQYF.